The clone carrying this TCR beta chain appeared a few times. Its specificity is unknown. Some clones are missing from TCRdb's copy, which holds only in-frame ones; the method was immunoSEQ multiplex PCR. Altogether just over 65,000 clones are present, 97% being singletons, with the ten largest covering roughly 1.5%. Looked up from germline, CDR1 is LGHNA and CDR2 is YNFKEQ. CDR3 size: 15 residues. The V segment lost 0 bases and the J segment 5 bases; nucleotides outside the gene matches: 5. The source of the sample is a study of cytomegalovirus exposure and HLA in healthy donors. Study results and limitations: Reports credit the classifier with highly specific, highly sensitive diagnosis of cytomegalovirus status. In vitro testing confirmed a few CMV-associated chains as specific for CMV antigens. One later analysis, an examination of the 100 to 150 validation repertoires, found that first-cohort TCR clusters tended to co-occur in them.

The chain recombines TRBV4-2 with TRBJ1-1; 8 nucleotides agree with TRBD1. This clonotype was obtained from a woman under 30 in good health and CMV-seropositive. Sequenced material: PBMCs. This CDR3 reads CASSQDAQGGTEAFF. The CDR3 coding sequence is TGTGCCAGCAGCCAAGACGCACAGGGGGGGACTGAAGCTTTCTTT.